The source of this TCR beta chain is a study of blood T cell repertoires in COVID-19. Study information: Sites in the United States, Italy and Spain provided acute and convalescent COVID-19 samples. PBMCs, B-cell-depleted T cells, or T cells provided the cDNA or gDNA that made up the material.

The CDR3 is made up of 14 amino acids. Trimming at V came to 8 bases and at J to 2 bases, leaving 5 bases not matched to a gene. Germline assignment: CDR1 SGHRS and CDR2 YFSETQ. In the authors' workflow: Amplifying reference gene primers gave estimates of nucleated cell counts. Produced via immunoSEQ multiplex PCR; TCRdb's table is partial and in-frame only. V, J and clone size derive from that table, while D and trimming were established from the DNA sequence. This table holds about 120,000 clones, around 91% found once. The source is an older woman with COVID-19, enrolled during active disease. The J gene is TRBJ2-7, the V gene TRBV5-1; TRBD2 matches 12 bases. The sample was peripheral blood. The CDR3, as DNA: TGCGCCAGTACGGGGACTAGCGGGCCCTACGAGCAGTACTTC. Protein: CASTGTSGPYEQYF.